These 15 T cell receptor beta chains were all obtained from the same sample, sequenced in a study of identical twins. TCRdb redid the calling of the 5' RACE reads with MiXCR, one entry per CDR3 protein. The sample comprises about 530,000 distinct CDR3 sequences, about a fifth of which are singletons, and 0.45% to 0.5% rests with the top ten. The data were also submitted as part of a second study, on yellow fever vaccine responses in identical twins.

The specimen was CD4+ T cells sorted from blood. The receptors stem from a woman aged 18-29 years in good health.

The chain couples TRBV27 to TRBJ2-3, with TRBD2 matching 8 bases. CDR1 is MNHEY, CDR2 SMNVEV, per germline (reference sequence). J gave up 2 bases and V 7 bases, and 14 bases lay outside the gene matches. The CDR3 runs 17 residues. CDR3 DNA: TGTGCCAGCACCCCTGCGCGGGGGGCCAGAATCACAGATACGCAGTATTTT. Its translation is CASTPARGARITDTQYF.

This clonotype has only a few counts. This chain connects TRBV20-1 to TRBJ2-5, with D tentatively TRBD1 (6 bases). Germline V CDR1 and CDR2: DFQATT, SNEGSKA (reference sequence). CDR3 length: 15 amino acids. V lost 3 bases and J lost 5, with 19 bases in between. Here the CDR3 reads CSASPPGHQSETQYF. For the CDR3, the DNA is TGCAGTGCTAGTCCACCGGGACACCAGTCGGAGACCCAGTACTTC.

This chain connects TRBV28 to TRBJ2-5; a weak D match, TRBD2 (6 bases). Deletions cut 3 bases from V and 4 bases from J, with 12 bases between. This CDR3 comprises 14 residues. Germline lookup yields CDR1 MDHEN and CDR2 SYDVKM. The CDR3 protein is CASSLGLKGETQYF. CDR3 nucleotide sequence: TGTGCCAGCAGTTTGGGACTCAAGGGAGAGACCCAGTACTTC.

The chain has TRBV19 and TRBJ2-3; the D is unclear. V was clipped by 7 bases and J by 6 bases, with 11 bases between them. This CDR3 region has 12 residues. The germline CDR1 and CDR2 sequences are LNHDA and SQIVND (reference sequence). CDR3 in amino acids: CASTWGGDTQYF. The CDR3 region has the DNA TGTGCCAGTACGTGGGGTGGGGATACGCAGTATTTT. Based on the CDR3 plus reference TRBV19 and TRBJ2-3, the full variable domain is DGGITQSPKYLFRKEGQNVTLSCEQNLNHDAMYWYRQDPGQGLRLIYYSQIVNDFQKGDIAEGYSVSREKKESFPLTVTSAQKNPTAFYLCASTWGGDTQYFGPGTRLTVL.

The chain links TRBV2 to TRBJ2-7; D is uncertain. CDR1 is SNHLY, CDR2 FYNNEI, per germline. This CDR3 spans 14 amino acids. The V end was cut by 4 bases, the J end by 2 bases, with 12 bases between. CDR3 nucleotide sequence: TGTGCCAGCAGTGCGCTAAGCGCCGCCTACGAGCAGTACTTC. Protein product: CASSALSAAYEQYF.

This clonotype was counted a few times. This chain uses TRBV5-1 with TRBJ2-3, with unresolved D. CDR3 length: 16 residues. Looked up from germline, CDR1 is SGHRS and CDR2 is YFSETQ. With 0 bases removed from V and 1 base from J, the gap between germline ends came to 12 bases. This chain's CDR3 is CASSLARLEGTDTQYF. The CDR3 nucleotides read TGCGCCAGCAGCTTGGCCAGGCTAGAAGGCACAGATACGCAGTATTTT.

This clonotype came up a few times. The chain uses TRBV7-9 and TRBJ1-3; D may be TRBD1 (5 bases). This CDR3 contains 15 residues. Germline CDR1 is SEHNR and CDR2 is FQNEAQ (reference sequence). V lost 8 bases and J 0 bases, leaving 14 bases between the germline ends. CDR3: CASSPDRVSGNTIYF. The CDR3 DNA reads TGTGCCAGCTCCCCAGACAGAGTCTCTGGAAACACCATATATTTT.

The chain links TRBV6-2 or TRBV6-3 to TRBJ2-3; no reliable D call. In germline, CDR1 is MNHEY, CDR2 SVGEGT. Deletions cut 2 bases from V and 4 bases from J, with 13 bases between. This CDR3 has 15 residues. The CDR3 is CASSYESSAPDTQYF. Written as DNA, the CDR3 is TGTGCCAGCAGTTACGAGAGTTCGGCGCCAGATACGCAGTATTTT.

The genes are TRBV10-3 and TRBJ2-1; D uncertain. The CDR3 is made up of 11 amino acids. Germline loops: CDR1 ENHRY, CDR2 SYGVKD. Between the trimmed V and J ends, which lost 7 bases and 9 bases, there was a span of 10 bases. For the CDR3, the DNA is TGTGCCATCAAATTAGGCGGTGAGCAGTTCTTC. Amino acids: CAIKLGGEQFF.

The chain has TRBV11-3 and TRBJ2-5; TRBD2 matches at 13 bases. The germline gives CDR1 SGHNT, CDR2 YENEEA. V lost 1 base, J lost 5 bases, and 7 bases stayed unmatched. CDR3 size: 17 residues. The CDR3 DNA follows: TGTGCCAGCAGCTTAGGGACTCAACTAGCGGGAGGGGAGACCCAGTACTTC. Its protein is CASSLGTQLAGGETQYF. The full variable domain, with the rest looked up from reference TRBV11-3 and TRBJ2-5, is EAGVVQSPRYKIIEKKQPVAFWCNPISGHNTLYWYLQNLGQGPELLIRYENEEAVDDSQLPKDRFSAERLKGVDSTLKIQPAELGDSAVYLCASSLGTQLAGGETQYFGPGTRLLVL.

This clonotype was observed many times. V usage is TRBV12-3 or TRBV12-4 and J usage is TRBJ2-1; 7 nucleotides line up with TRBD1. V lost 6 bases, J lost 9 bases, and 8 bases stayed unmatched. This CDR3 has 13 residues. This chain's CDR3 is CASRPTGDVEQFF. The CDR3 nucleotides read TGTGCCAGCAGGCCCACAGGGGATGTTGAGCAGTTCTTC.

There are a few counts of this clonotype. V usage is TRBV12-3 or TRBV12-4 and J usage is TRBJ1-2; D is perhaps TRBD1 (5 bases). There are 15 residues in the CDR3. V shed 10 bases and J shed 0 bases, with 18 bases lying between them. The CDR3 bases are TGTGCCACTGGGGGTTCCTCTTTGGCTAACTATGGCTACACCTTC. This encodes CATGGSSLANYGYTF.

Only a few counts were recorded for this clonotype. The chain has TRBV18 and TRBJ2-1, with D perhaps TRBD1 (6 bases). The CDR3 runs 15 residues. V shed 8 bases and J shed 6 bases, with 20 bases lying between them. The germline CDR1 and CDR2 sequences are KGHSH and LQKENI. The CDR3 bases are TGTGCCAGCGAACCACCGGGGCAGGGGCGCAATGAGCAGTTCTTC. This codes for CASEPPGQGRNEQFF. The complete variable domain, with remaining parts taken from reference TRBV18 and TRBJ2-1, reads NAGVMQNPRHLVRRRGQEARLRCSPMKGHSHVYWYRQLPEEGLKFMVYLQKENIIDESGMPKERFSAEFPKEGPSILRIQQVVRGDSAAYFCASEPPGQGRNEQFFGPGTRLTVL.

This clonotype was observed a few times. CDR3: CASSPPSRAFTDTQYF. In nucleotides, the CDR3 is TGTGCCAGCTCACCACCCTCTCGGGCCTTCACAGATACGCAGTATTTT. The chain carries TRBV18 and TRBJ2-3; D not resolved. The CDR3 length is 16 residues. From germline, CDR1 is KGHSH and CDR2 LQKENI. Trimming stripped 0 bases from V and 2 bases from J, with 12 bases between. Full variable domain (outside the CDR3, taken from reference TRBV18 and TRBJ2-3): NAGVMQNPRHLVRRRGQEARLRCSPMKGHSHVYWYRQLPEEGLKFMVYLQKENIIDESGMPKERFSAEFPKEGPSILRIQQVVRGDSAAYFCASSPPSRAFTDTQYFGPGTRLTVL.

The chain combines TRBV5-1 with TRBJ1-1; D uncertain. The ends were cut back, 0 bases at V and 5 bases at J, with 8 bases in the middle. The CDR3 loop spans 13 amino acids. CDR1 SGHRS and CDR2 YFSETQ come from the germline V gene. CDR3 amino acids: CASSLAWDTEAFF. CDR3 DNA sequence: TGCGCCAGCAGCTTGGCCTGGGATACTGAAGCTTTCTTT.